This T cell receptor (beta chain) derives from a study of OX40 agonist ivuxolimab in advanced cancers. As for the study in general: It was ivuxolimab, an agonistic anti-OX40 (CD134) antibody, that patients were treated with. Each dose-escalation patient presented with hepatocellular carcinoma, melanoma, renal cell or head and neck cancer.

Study findings and constraints: The CD4+ and CD8+ T cells in the blood had expanded clonally by week 6 at 0.1 to 3.0 mg/kg. Expansion of clones was among the lowest in partial responders at 0.1-3.0 mg/kg.

On this clone itself: Its target is unknown.

Assay: immunoSEQ multiplex PCR; the TCRdb copy retains only in-frame clones and omits some. The sample has about 70,000 clones, 85% seen once. The V gene's germline CDR1 is SGDLS and CDR2 YYNGEE. The CDR3 length is 13 residues. Between the trimmed V and J ends, which lost 0 bases and 3 bases, there was a span of 7 bases. The rearrangement joins TRBV9 to TRBJ2-7, with D unresolved. The source is an adult with an advanced solid tumor such as melanoma, head and neck, liver or kidney cancer. The material sequenced was CD4+ or CD8+ T cells sorted from blood, taken in a trial of the OX40 agonist ivuxolimab. The CDR3 DNA reads as TGTGCCAGCAGCGTAGAGAACAGCTACGAGCAGTACTTC. This sequence encodes CASSVENSYEQYF.